This TCR beta chain was profiled in a study of cytomegalovirus exposure and HLA in healthy donors (dated by TCRdb to 2015 to 2018). In terms of the full investigation: A later analysis indicated that the 120 validation repertoires were generated on the platform also employed for the roughly 730 repertoires of the first cohort. To predict cytomegalovirus infection status, the study combined high-throughput TCR immunosequencing, statistical association of individual TCRs with disease status, and machine learning. A separate validation cohort of about 110 different subjects was used in addition to the 666-subject first cohort. The study was designed to test whether signatures of past pathogen exposure could be identified by cataloging public T cell receptors.

V and J are truncated by 0 bases and 8 bases respectively, leaving an intervening sequence of 7 bases. Looking up the germline V gene yields CDR1 MNHEY and CDR2 SVGAGI. From the cysteine through the phenylalanine, the CDR3 covers 13 amino acids. The entry retains the CDR3 DNA only, 39 bases that are in frame from base 1. Libraries were made using the immunoSEQ multiplex PCR assay. The source study handled its data this way. A statistical classification framework was developed to diagnose cytomegalovirus status using the catalog of TCR beta chain sequences. TCRdb stores this immuneACCESS table with in-frame sequences only. Part of the clones is absent; in the studies checked, under half of the shortfall reflects unresolved V genes, and no reason is known for the rest. The DNA was the basis for D and trimming; V, J and clone size are from that table. This sample is represented by roughly 150,000 clones; roughly 90% of them were singletons. In total, the top ten clones hold 0.55% to 0.8% of the sample.

Study-level results and caveats: Three of the identified cytomegalovirus-associated TCR beta chains were confirmed in vitro to be specific for cytomegalovirus antigens. Cytomegalovirus status was reported to be diagnosed by the classifier with high specificity and sensitivity in both the original and validation cohorts. A later analysis had no HLA typing for the validation cohort, so co-occurrence there was scored across all 120 repertoires. In a later analysis, TCRs clustered in the first cohort were found to also tend to co-occur in the approximately 120 validation repertoires, with 94% of cluster scores above 0. The study gave a list of around 170 TCR beta chains associated with cytomegalovirus. The authors suggested that the approach could potentially be extended to other disease states and immunological phenotypes. Across donors, most TCR sequences were observed very rarely, whereas some public TCRs were present in many individuals.

Donors formed part of the validation cohort, which comprised 120 subjects and was distinct from the first cohort of 550 to 850 subjects. In the case of this clone: Its binding antigen is unknown. Nothing much larger sits one base from this clone, and base qualities are not available.

The chain couples TRBV6-5 to TRBJ1-4, with the D gene not confidently named. The sequence came from a man between 18 and 35 years old in good health and CMV-seronegative. Material: PBMCs. CDR3 sequence: CASSYSVREKLFF. The DNA is as follows: TGTGCCAGCAGTTACTCAGTACGGGAAAAACTGTTTTTT.